A selection of T cell receptor beta chains follows, all from one sample in a study of T cell responses to AZD1222 COVID-19 vaccine. Profiling relied on immunoSEQ multiplex PCR, and the TCRdb table lists in-frame clones only, not all of them. This sample carries 65,000 to 85,000 clones, 75% to 90% of them seen once, and the ten largest clones take more than 9%. The source material was peripheral blood, sampled 28 days after the second AZD1222 dose. Source of these receptors: an adult who received the AZD1222 COVID-19 vaccine. CDR3s include the opening cysteine and the closing phenylalanine or tryptophan. The D gene is left open where the match is weak. Rows may omit the clone size; those that give it use once, few, many or a size class.

cdr3_aa cdr3_nt clone_size j_call v_call d_call
CAWRGGVEVGELFF TGTGCCTGGCGCGGGGGGGTCGAAGTCGGGGAGCTGTTTTTT - TRBJ2-2 TRBV30 TRBD2
CASSQEGKDTQYF TGTGCCAGCAGCCAAGAAGGGAAAGATACGCAGTATTTT - TRBJ2-3 TRBV3-1/TRBV3-2 -
CASSLRRPQPQHF TGTGCCAGCAGCTTAAGGCGGCCACAGCCCCAGCATTTT - TRBJ1-5 TRBV7-8 -
CASSLGVGVEQFF TGTGCCAGCAGCTTAGGGGTCGGGGTTGAGCAGTTCTTC - TRBJ2-1 TRBV7-8 -
CASRTGGYGYTF TGTGCCAGCAGGACAGGGGGCTATGGCTACACCTTC few TRBJ1-2 TRBV28 TRBD1
CASSQDLERGALSGANVLTF TGTGCCAGCAGCCAAGATCTCGAACGGGGGGCCCTCTCTGGGGCCAACGTCCTGACTTTC - TRBJ2-6 TRBV4-2 -
CASSQDPKKTQYF TGTGCCAGCAGCCAAGATCCTAAGAAGACCCAGTACTTC - TRBJ2-5 TRBV3-1/TRBV3-2 -
CASSLSLYEQYF TGTGCCAGCAGTTTATCGCTCTACGAGCAGTACTTC few TRBJ2-7 TRBV28 -
CAKSRDESGNTIYF TGTGCCAAGAGCAGGGACGAGTCTGGAAACACCATATATTTT once TRBJ1-3 TRBV2 -
CASSEQGRNEQFF TGTGCCAGCAGTGAACAGGGGAGGAATGAGCAGTTCTTC - TRBJ2-1 TRBV28 -
CASSHLGELFF TGTGCCAGCAGTCACCTCGGGGAGCTGTTTTTT - TRBJ2-2 TRBV6-5 -
CASSPDRVTDTQYF TGCGCCAGCAGCCCGGACAGGGTCACAGATACGCAGTATTTT - TRBJ2-3 TRBV5-1 TRBD1
CASGPTGSGNTIYF TGTGCCAGCGGGCCCACAGGCTCTGGAAACACCATATATTTT - TRBJ1-3 TRBV9 -
CASSVLTRNRANEQFF TGTGCCAGCAGTGTACTAACTAGAAATCGCGCCAATGAGCAGTTCTTC few TRBJ2-1 TRBV6-1 -
CASSLALAGGTDTQYF TGTGCCAGCAGCTTAGCTCTAGCGGGGGGCACAGATACGCAGTATTTT - TRBJ2-3 TRBV7-9 TRBD2
CASSLVRGVEQYF TGTGCCAGCAGCTTAGTTAGGGGGGTCGAGCAGTACTTC - TRBJ2-7 TRBV7-2 -
CASSSDRGQGETQYF TGTGCCAGCAGCTCCGACAGGGGGCAAGGGGAGACCCAGTACTTC - TRBJ2-5 TRBV7-6 TRBD1
CASSIRGGEQFF TGTGCCAGTAGTATTCGGGGGGGTGAGCAGTTCTTC - TRBJ2-1 TRBV19 TRBD2
CASSIRSENSPLHF TGTGCCAGTAGTATAAGATCCGAAAATTCACCCCTCCACTTT - TRBJ1-6 TRBV19 -
CASSSGLAGGHYEQYF TGTGCCAGCAGCTCGGGACTAGCGGGGGGGCACTACGAGCAGTACTTC - TRBJ2-7 TRBV5-4 TRBD2
CAISEYRGLARNTEAFF TGTGCCATCAGTGAGTACAGGGGGCTAGCAAGGAACACTGAAGCTTTCTTT - TRBJ1-1 TRBV10-3 TRBD1
CASSLERPLNYGYTF TGTGCCAGCAGCTTAGAAAGGCCTCTGAACTATGGCTACACCTTC - TRBJ1-2 TRBV7-2 -
CASSPSKDLAMTGELFF TGTGCCAGCTCACCAAGTAAGGACCTAGCGATGACCGGGGAGCTGTTTTTT - TRBJ2-2 TRBV18 -
CASSITNTEAFF TGTGCCAGCTCGATTACGAACACTGAAGCTTTCTTT - TRBJ1-1 TRBV18 -
CASSLAGLGQETQYF TGTGCCAGCAGCTTAGCGGGACTCGGCCAAGAGACCCAGTACTTC few TRBJ2-5 TRBV5-5 TRBD2
CASSRRYFGQDLGEKLFF TGTGCCAGCAGCCGACGATATTTCGGACAGGACCTGGGGGAAAAACTGTTTTTT - TRBJ1-4 TRBV14 TRBD1
CASSLFGWGNTGELFF TGTGCCAGCAGTTTATTCGGTTGGGGGAACACCGGGGAGCTGTTTTTT - TRBJ2-2 TRBV28 -
CASSKGVSGAASSYNEQFF TGTGCCAGCAGCAAGGGGGTGTCTGGGGCAGCAAGCTCCTACAATGAGCAGTTCTTC - TRBJ2-1 TRBV3-1/TRBV3-2 -
CASSEFAGENTEAFF TGTGCCAGCAGTGAGTTTGCAGGGGAAAATACTGAAGCTTTCTTT - TRBJ1-1 TRBV6-1 -
CASSRDVNYGYTF TGTGCCAGCAGCCGGGACGTTAACTATGGCTACACCTTC - TRBJ1-2 TRBV5-5 -
CAISEYSYEAFF TGTGCCATCAGTGAATACAGTTATGAAGCTTTCTTT - TRBJ1-1 TRBV10-3 -
CASSERVGPFSGNTIYF TGTGCCAGCAGTGAACGCGTGGGCCCTTTCTCTGGAAACACCATATATTTT - TRBJ1-3 TRBV6-1 -
CASSPGTGTQPQHF TGTGCCAGCAGTCCCGGGACAGGGACTCAGCCCCAGCATTTT - TRBJ1-5 TRBV2 TRBD1
CASSRRDRVRVYGPYNEQFF TGTGCCAGCAGCCGCCGGGACAGGGTTCGCGTTTACGGCCCCTACAATGAGCAGTTCTTC - TRBJ2-1 TRBV6-6 TRBD1
CASSLVNVGTDTQYF TGTGCCAGCAGCTTGGTTAACGTGGGCACAGATACGCAGTATTTT - TRBJ2-3 TRBV5-6 -
CASSFGTEAFF TGTGCCAGCAGTTTCGGGACAGAGGCTTTCTTT - TRBJ1-1 TRBV12-3/TRBV12-4 TRBD1
CASSQDVGSYNSPLHF TGCGCCAGCAGCCAGGACGTCGGCTCCTATAATTCACCCCTCCACTTT - TRBJ1-6 TRBV5-1 -
CASSPGQGNEKLFF TGTGCCAGCTCACCGGGACAGGGGAATGAAAAACTGTTTTTT - TRBJ1-4 TRBV18 TRBD1
CASSDLGTGGDGYTF TGCGCCAGCAGTGACCTGGGGACAGGGGGCGATGGCTACACCTTC - TRBJ1-2 TRBV10-1 TRBD1
CASSGAAGYEQYF TGTGCCAGCTCGGGAGCCGCCGGCTACGAGCAGTACTTC - TRBJ2-7 TRBV6-5 -
CASSDVTVAYEQYF TGTGCCAGCAGTGACGTGACAGTAGCCTACGAGCAGTACTTC - TRBJ2-7 TRBV6-1 -
CASSSSTATNEKLFF TGTGCCAGCAGTTCCTCGACGGCAACTAATGAAAAACTGTTTTTT - TRBJ1-4 TRBV28 -
CASSPSGSGAWVTDTQYF TGTGCCAGCAGTCCCTCCGGCTCCGGAGCCTGGGTCACAGATACGCAGTATTTT - TRBJ2-3 TRBV28 -
CATSDRRQGIYEQYF TGTGCCACCAGTGATCGGAGACAGGGGATCTACGAGCAGTACTTC - TRBJ2-7 TRBV24-1 TRBD1
CASSLGLDIRTDTQYF TGTGCCAGCAGCTTAGGCTTAGACATACGCACAGATACGCAGTATTTT - TRBJ2-3 TRBV11-3 -
CASSYPNSVEQYF TGTGCCAGCAGTTACCCCAATAGCGTAGAGCAGTACTTC - TRBJ2-7 TRBV6-5 -
CATKARSYNEQFF TGTGCCACCAAGGCTCGCTCCTACAATGAGCAGTTCTTC - TRBJ2-1 TRBV15 -
CASSMDRGFPYGYTF TGTGCCAGCAGTATGGACAGGGGTTTTCCCTATGGCTACACCTTC - TRBJ1-2 TRBV6-5 TRBD1
CASTTGGDYGYTF TGTGCCAGCACCACAGGGGGCGATTATGGCTACACCTTC - TRBJ1-2 TRBV6-5 TRBD1
CASSLVGGETQYF TGTGCCAGCAGTTTGGTAGGGGGGGAGACCCAGTACTTC - TRBJ2-5 TRBV12-3/TRBV12-4 -
CASRVGQGYGYTF TGTGCCAGCAGGGTGGGTCAGGGTTATGGCTACACCTTC - TRBJ1-2 TRBV6-5 -
CASSQGQTGKAFF TGTGCCAGCAGCCAAGGGCAAACAGGCAAAGCTTTCTTT - TRBJ1-1 TRBV3-1/TRBV3-2 -
CASSLGTATDTQYF TGTGCCAGCAGCTTAGGGACAGCCACAGATACGCAGTATTTT - TRBJ2-3 TRBV11-2 -
CASSYRTGVNTEAFF TGTGCCAGCAGTTACAGGACAGGGGTGAACACTGAAGCTTTCTTT once TRBJ1-1 TRBV2 TRBD1
CASRGLYEQYF TGTGCCAGCAGGGGACTCTACGAGCAGTACTTC - TRBJ2-7 TRBV2 -